These 4 T cell receptor beta chains were all obtained from the same sample, sequenced in a study of control samples from healthy donors and cancer patients. Method: immunoSEQ multiplex PCR; TCRdb's copy keeps in-frame clones and lacks some. The sample consists of about 83,000 clones, 91% of them appearing once. The specimen sequenced was blood. Receptor source: a man aged 45 to 65 in good health.

The V and J genes are TRBV5-1 and TRBJ1-1; D gene ambiguous. This CDR3 has 14 amino acids. The germline gives CDR1 SGHRS, CDR2 YFSETQ. Deletions cut 0 bases from V and 1 base from J, with 7 bases between. The CDR3 here is CASSLASRNTEAFF. The CDR3 bases are TGCGCCAGCAGCTTGGCCTCGAGGAACACTGAAGCTTTCTTT.

This clone appeared once. The chain combines TRBV7-9 with TRBJ2-5; tentatively, D is TRBD1 (6 bases). Germline V gene data show CDR1 as SEHNR and CDR2 as FQNEAQ (reference sequence). Deletions cut 4 bases from V and 1 base from J, with 13 bases between. The CDR3 runs 15 residues. CDR3 sequence (DNA): TGTGCCAGCAGCTCAGGACAGCTATTCCAAGAGACCCAGTACTTC. It is translated as CASSSGQLFQETQYF.

This clone was seen a few times. The chain has TRBV19 and TRBJ1-1; possibly TRBD1 for D (6 bases). Per the germline V gene, CDR1 is LNHDA and CDR2 is SQIVND (reference sequence). V lost 7 bases and J 8 bases, leaving 11 bases between the germline ends. The CDR3 is 11 amino acids. DNA of the CDR3: TGTGCCAGTACCGGGGGCCGGGAAGCTTTCTTT. It specifies CASTGGREAFF.

A note on this clone: Other DNA sequences of this sample code for an identical CDR3. The gene calls are TRBV24-1 and TRBJ1-2; 9 bases agree with TRBD1. V shed 3 bases and J 7 bases; nucleotides not matched to a gene: 2. Germline values: CDR1 KGHDR, CDR2 SFDVKD. This CDR3 has 13 amino acids. The CDR3 region is CATSDRGQGGYTF. CDR3 DNA sequence: TGTGCCACCAGTGATCGGGGACAGGGTGGCTACACCTTC.